This T cell receptor beta chain was identified during a study of read filtering for tumor transcriptome and immune sequencing. Study-wide context: About 8 patients were R-ISS I, 16 were R-ISS II, more than five were R-ISS III. IR-seq gave about 4 to 10.27 million TCR reads per sample; RNA-seq gave roughly 80 to 1273.

General study points: Dropping single-read clonotypes raised IR-seq and RNA-seq shared-clonotype correlation. The sorted CD138-negative fraction was a mixed bone marrow immune population, not purified T cells.

This CDR3 is built from 15 residues. Germline V lookup: CDR1 SGHTA, CDR2 FQGNSA. Trimming shortened V by 1 base and J by 2 bases, and 11 bases separated the two germline ends. This clonotype was counted at least ten times. Antigen: not known. From roughly 400 ng of RNA, a library with molecular barcoded alpha/delta and beta/gamma adaptors was made. Using its own MiXCR run on the reads, TCRdb lists one record per CDR3 protein. The sample includes approximately 150,000 distinct CDR3 sequences, about 13% of them seen just once. Sequenced: a population of CD138-negative cells sorted from bone marrow. This receptor was obtained from a donor at least 40 years old with multiple myeloma. The chain combines TRBV7-2 with TRBJ2-5; no clear D gene. The DNA for the CDR3 is TGTGCCAGCAGCTTAGTAGGGATACCACAAGAGACCCAGTACTTC. The encoded protein is CASSLVGIPQETQYF.